These T cell receptor beta chains were read from a single sample in a study of T cell responses to AZD1222 COVID-19 vaccine. Data came from immunoSEQ multiplex PCR; TCRdb stores just in-frame clones and leaves some out. This sample carries 85,000 to 130,000 clones, roughly nine tenths of them seen once, and the ten largest clones take about a sixth. The source material was peripheral blood, sampled on day 0 of AZD1222 vaccination. The source is an adult in good health. CDR3s include the opening cysteine and the closing phenylalanine or tryptophan. The D gene is left open where the match is weak. Only part of the rows carry a size: once, few, many, or a class if the clone is expanded.

j_gene | abundance | v_gene | d_gene | CDR3aa | CDR3nt
TRBJ2-3 | NA | TRBV7-3 | NA | CASSLPGQVTGAQYF | TGTGCCAGCAGCTTACCCGGTCAGGTGACAGGTGCTCAGTATTTT
TRBJ2-6 | once | TRBV24-1 | NA | CATSEYSLGANVLTF | TGTGCCACCAGTGAGTATTCCCTCGGGGCCAACGTCCTGACTTTC
TRBJ2-3 | NA | TRBV5-1 | NA | CASSPRPREDTQYF | TGCGCCAGCAGTCCACGGCCTAGGGAGGATACGCAGTATTTT
TRBJ1-2 | few | TRBV6-5 | TRBD1 | CASRPGQTNYGYTF | TGTGCCAGCAGGCCGGGACAGACTAACTATGGCTACACCTTC
TRBJ2-3 | NA | TRBV3-1/TRBV3-2 | NA | CASSQENGGVTDTQYF | TGTGCCAGCAGCCAAGAGAACGGAGGTGTCACAGATACGCAGTATTTT
TRBJ1-1 | NA | TRBV2 | NA | CASTPGERNTEAFF | TGTGCCAGCACTCCGGGGGAACGGAACACTGAAGCTTTCTTT
TRBJ1-1 | NA | TRBV5-1 | NA | CASSLGSLNTEAFF | TGCGCCAGCAGCTTGGGGTCTCTGAACACTGAAGCTTTCTTT
TRBJ1-2 | NA | TRBV27 | NA | CASSPWRGGGGYTF | TGTGCCAGCAGCCCCTGGAGGGGTGGAGGTGGCTACACCTTC
TRBJ1-5 | NA | TRBV27 | NA | CASSLSENNQPQHF | TGTGCCAGCAGTTTATCAGAAAACAATCAGCCCCAGCATTTT
TRBJ1-2 | NA | TRBV11-2 | NA | CASSLEGRSRNGYTF | TGTGCCAGCAGCTTAGAGGGCCGCAGCAGGAATGGCTACACCTTC
TRBJ2-2 | NA | TRBV5-1 | NA | CASRPVVTGELFF | TGCGCCAGCCGCCCGGTAGTTACCGGGGAGCTGTTTTTT
TRBJ1-2 | NA | TRBV4-1 | TRBD1 | CASSRQGQGFDGYTF | TGCGCCAGCAGCCGACAAGGACAGGGATTCGATGGCTACACCTTC
TRBJ2-7 | NA | TRBV18 | NA | CASSPSSENEQYF | TGTGCCAGCTCACCCAGCTCGGAAAACGAGCAGTACTTC
TRBJ2-7 | NA | TRBV7-9 | TRBD2 | CASSGRLAGVHEQYF | TGTGCCAGCAGCGGGAGACTAGCGGGAGTCCACGAGCAGTACTTC
TRBJ1-1 | few | TRBV28 | NA | CASSLDLENTEAFF | TGTGCCAGCAGTTTAGATCTCGAGAACACTGAAGCTTTCTTT
TRBJ2-5 | NA | TRBV19 | TRBD1 | CASSTRQGAQETQYF | TGTGCCAGTAGTACGAGACAGGGGGCACAAGAGACCCAGTACTTC
TRBJ2-7 | NA | TRBV28 | TRBD2 | CASSLSAGRASGEQYF | TGTGCCAGCAGTTTGTCGGCCGGGAGGGCCTCGGGAGAGCAGTACTTC
TRBJ1-4 | NA | TRBV5-1 | NA | CASNFGGLSATNEKLFF | TGCGCCAGCAACTTCGGGGGGCTCTCGGCAACTAATGAAAAACTGTTTTTT
TRBJ2-7 | NA | TRBV11-3 | NA | CASSLAGSSYEQYF | TGTGCCAGCAGCTTAGCGGGGAGCTCCTACGAGCAGTACTTC
TRBJ1-3 | NA | TRBV29-1 | TRBD1 | CSVDGQGADTIYF | TGCAGCGTTGACGGACAGGGGGCTGACACCATATATTTT
TRBJ1-1 | NA | TRBV12-3/TRBV12-4 | NA | CASSFGRSTEAFF | TGTGCCAGCAGTTTTGGTCGCAGCACTGAAGCTTTCTTT
TRBJ2-3 | NA | TRBV6-5 | NA | CASNGGAISTDTQYF | TGTGCCAGCAACGGCGGGGCGATAAGCACAGATACGCAGTATTTT
TRBJ1-6 | once | TRBV3-1/TRBV3-2 | NA | CASSPSIMGGSPLHF | TGTGCCAGCAGCCCTTCAATTATGGGGGGATCTCCCCTCCACTTT
TRBJ2-1 | NA | TRBV7-2 | NA | CASSLAPVGGIRQFF | TGTGCCAGCAGCTTAGCGCCGGTAGGGGGGATTAGGCAGTTCTTC
TRBJ1-5 | NA | TRBV27 | NA | CASSLGQSNQPQHF | TGTGCCAGCAGTTTAGGGCAGAGCAATCAGCCCCAGCATTTT
TRBJ2-2 | NA | TRBV23-1 | NA | CASSQSGQDRGAGELFF | TGCGCCAGCAGTCAATCCGGGCAAGACCGGGGCGCCGGGGAGCTGTTTTTT
TRBJ1-2 | NA | TRBV12-3/TRBV12-4 | NA | CASSPDYGYTF | TGTGCCAGCAGTCCCGACTATGGCTACACCTTC
TRBJ2-2 | NA | TRBV19 | NA | CASSTSTDTGELFF | TGTGCCAGTAGTACTAGCACAGACACCGGGGAGCTGTTTTTT
TRBJ1-4 | NA | TRBV28 | NA | CASSYDPGEKLFF | TGTGCCAGCAGCTACGACCCGGGTGAAAAACTGTTTTTT